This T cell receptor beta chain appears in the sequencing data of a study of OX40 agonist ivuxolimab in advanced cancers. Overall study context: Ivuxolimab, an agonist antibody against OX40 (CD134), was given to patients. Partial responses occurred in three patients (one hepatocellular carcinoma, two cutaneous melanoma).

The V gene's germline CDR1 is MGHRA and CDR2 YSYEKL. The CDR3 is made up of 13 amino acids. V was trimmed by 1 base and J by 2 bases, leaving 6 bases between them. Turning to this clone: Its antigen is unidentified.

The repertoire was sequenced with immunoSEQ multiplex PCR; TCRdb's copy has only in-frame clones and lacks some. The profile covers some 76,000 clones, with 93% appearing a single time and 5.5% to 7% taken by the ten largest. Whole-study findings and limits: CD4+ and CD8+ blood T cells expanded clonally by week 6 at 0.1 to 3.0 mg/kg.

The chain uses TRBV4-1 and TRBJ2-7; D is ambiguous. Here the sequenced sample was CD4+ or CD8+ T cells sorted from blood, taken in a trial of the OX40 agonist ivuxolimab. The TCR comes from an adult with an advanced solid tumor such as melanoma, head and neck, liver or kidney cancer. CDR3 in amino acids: CASSQGPTYEQYF. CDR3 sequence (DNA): TGCGCCAGCAGCCAAGGGCCCACCTACGAGCAGTACTTC.